This T cell receptor (beta chain) was found in a study of shared clonotypes between healthy human individuals. Once extracted for a subset, genomic DNA was divided evenly among several immunoSEQ plates. Measured with immunoSEQ multiplex PCR; TCRdb has only the in-frame clones, and not every one. The table includes around 500,000 clones, roughly three quarters detected once. The V gene lost 1 base and the J gene lost 5 bases, with 18 bases spanning the gap. The CDR3 spans 17 residues. The germline V gene encodes CDR1 MGHRA and CDR2 YSYEKL. The sequenced sample was PBMCs. The receptor was isolated from a middle-aged woman in good health. Some clones in this sample may be carry-over from other donors' samples. The chain carries TRBV4-1 and TRBJ2-1; D remains ambiguous. CDR3 in amino acids: CASSQGSVAAINNEQFF. CDR3 nucleotide sequence: TGCGCCAGCAGCCAAGGGTCGGTAGCTGCGATCAACAATGAGCAGTTCTTC.